One sample yielded the 32 T cell receptor beta chains listed below, sequenced in a study of CD8 T cells in ankylosing spondylitis. These receptors have no known antigen. Study-level results: What seemed typical of ankylosing spondylitis blood was a TCR beta motif built from fewer than ten highly homologous variants.

TCRdb processed the 5' RACE reads anew with MiXCR; each CDR3 protein has one entry. The sample contains under 950,000 distinct CDR3 sequences, around 20% of which appear only once. Sequenced input: blood, either unsorted or a sorted T cell fraction (not recorded which). Receptors were obtained from a male donor with ankylosing spondylitis.

This clonotype was counted only a few times. The rearrangement joins TRBV24-1 to TRBJ2-3, with 11 positions matching TRBD2. Unmatched junction bases numbered 6, after V lost 7 bases and J lost 1 base. The CDR3 runs 16 residues. CDR1 is KGHDR, CDR2 SFDVKD, per germline. The CDR3 spells CATSSKGLAGTDTQYF. The CDR3 nucleotides read TGTGCCACCAGCTCGAAGGGACTAGCGGGCACAGATACGCAGTATTTT.

This clonotype turned up a few times. V gene TRBV7-2 combines with J gene TRBJ1-2; maybe TRBD1 (6 bases). The ends were cut back, 0 bases at V and 2 bases at J, with 10 bases in the middle. Germline loops: CDR1 SGHTA, CDR2 FQGNSA. The CDR3 has 15 residues. CDR3 nucleotide sequence: TGTGCCAGCAGCTTAGCCCACAGGGCCAACTATGGCTACACCTTC. Protein: CASSLAHRANYGYTF.

This clonotype was counted a few times. The genes are TRBV12-3 or TRBV12-4 and TRBJ1-2; D might be TRBD1 (6 bases). V lost 1 base, J lost 8 bases, and 14 bases lay in between. The length of the CDR3 is 14 residues. The CDR3 spells CASSLGGPSRGYTF. CDR3 in DNA: TGTGCCAGCAGTTTAGGGGGGCCCAGTAGGGGCTACACCTTC.

The chain employs TRBV29-1 and TRBJ1-2; D remains unclear. The CDR3 has 15 amino acids. Germline V gene lookup returns CDR1 SQVTM and CDR2 ANQGSEA. Trimming took off 3 bases at V and 0 bases at J, with 14 bases between the two ends. The chain's CDR3 is CSVDRAERTNYGYTF. The CDR3 region has the DNA TGCAGCGTTGACCGGGCAGAGCGAACTAACTATGGCTACACCTTC.

V and J are TRBV9 and TRBJ2-1; D is perhaps TRBD2 (6 bases). Germline V gives CDR1 SGDLS, CDR2 YYNGEE. Trimming left V 3 bases short and J 3 bases short, with 16 bases between. The CDR3 runs to 16 residues. CDR3 loop: CASSGYGGSSYNEQFF. For the CDR3, the DNA is TGTGCCAGCAGCGGGTACGGAGGGTCGAGCTACAATGAGCAGTTCTTC.

This clonotype was found a few times. This chain links TRBV9 with TRBJ2-7, with 13 bases aligning to TRBD2. This CDR3 comprises 15 residues. Germline CDR1 is SGDLS and CDR2 is YYNGEE. V lost 3 bases to trimming and J lost 2 bases; unmatched junction nucleotides: 2. The CDR3 DNA sequence: TGTGCCAGCAGCGCGGGGACTAGCGGGGCCTACGAGCAGTACTTC. Residues: CASSAGTSGAYEQYF.

This clonotype was recorded a few times. The rearrangement joins TRBV4-3 to TRBJ2-1; TRBD2 matches 11 bases. The CDR3 is made up of 15 amino acids. Germline V gives CDR1 LGHNA, CDR2 YSLEER. With V trimmed by 0 bases and J by 12 bases, 7 bases remained unmatched. The CDR3 DNA sequence: TGCGCCAGCAGCCAAGAACTAGCGGGAGACGGGGTGCAGTTCTTC. Translated: CASSQELAGDGVQFF.

The chain combines TRBV6-2 or TRBV6-3 with TRBJ2-5; D could derive from TRBD1 or TRBD2 (6 bases each). Germline V gives CDR1 MNHEY, CDR2 SVGEGT. V dropped 7 bases and J dropped 5 bases, with 29 bases sitting between them. The CDR3 has 18 residues. The CDR3 region has the DNA TGTGCCAGCACCCTACAGGGCCCCCCCACTAGCTGGGAGGAGACCCAGTACTTC. Translating gives CASTLQGPPTSWEETQYF.

DNA of the CDR3: TGTGCCAGCAGCTTACGGGATGGAGGAAGCTCCTACGAGCAGTACTTC. The encoded protein is CASSLRDGGSSYEQYF. This rearrangement joins TRBV11-2 to TRBJ2-7; possibly TRBD2 for D (5 bases). Looked up from germline, CDR1 is SGHAT and CDR2 is FQNNGV. The CDR3 is made up of 16 amino acids. The V and J ends lost 2 bases and 0 bases respectively, with 14 bases between them. Full variable domain (missing parts from reference TRBV11-2 and TRBJ2-7): EAGVAQSPRYKIIEKRQSVAFWCNPISGHATLYWYQQILGQGPKLLIQFQNNGVVDDSQLPKDRFSAERLKGVDSTLKIQPAKLEDSAVYLCASSLRDGGSSYEQYFGPGTRLTVT.

The chain links TRBV11-2 to TRBJ1-1; TRBD1 agrees at 10 bases. V gave up 0 bases and J gave up 5 bases; unmatched junction bases: 15. Germline V CDR1 and CDR2: SGHAT, FQNNGV. The CDR3 length is 19 residues. The CDR3 sequence is CASSLDGGGTGDWWTEAFF. CDR3 in DNA: TGTGCCAGCAGCTTAGACGGTGGTGGGACAGGGGATTGGTGGACTGAAGCTTTCTTT.

The V call is TRBV12-3 or TRBV12-4, the J call TRBJ2-3, with TRBD1 as a possible D gene (6 bases). The CDR3 loop spans 16 amino acids. Trimming left V 5 bases short and J 4 bases short, with 19 bases between. The CDR3 is CASSPGDTGKADTQYF. CDR3 sequence (DNA): TGTGCCAGCAGTCCCGGGGACACCGGCAAAGCAGATACGCAGTATTTT.

The chain combines TRBV20-1 with TRBJ1-4, with D maybe TRBD1 (5 bases). The V end was cut by 4 bases, the J end by 8 bases, with 20 bases between. There are 15 residues in the CDR3. Germline-derived CDR1 and CDR2 are DFQATT and SNEGSKA (reference sequence). Written as DNA, the CDR3 is TGCAGTGCTAAGGCCCGGACGGCCGGGGCCGAAAAACTGTTTTTT. Translating gives CSAKARTAGAEKLFF.

The chain couples TRBV5-1 to TRBJ2-2, with D unclear. Per germline, CDR1 SGHRS and CDR2 YFSETQ. The CDR3 runs 15 residues. Trimming took 0 bases from V and 0 from J, leaving 6 bases between them. The CDR3 is CASSLVGANTGELFF. The CDR3 DNA is TGCGCCAGCAGCTTGGTAGGTGCGAACACCGGGGAGCTGTTTTTT. The variable domain in full, with the rest retrieved from reference TRBV5-1 and TRBJ2-2, is KAGVTQTPRYLIKTRGQQVTLSCSPISGHRSVSWYQQTPGQGLQFLFEYFSETQRNKGNFPGRFSGRQFSNSRSEMNVSTLELGDSALYLCASSLVGANTGELFFGEGSRLTVL.

On this clonotype itself: An end of the junction does not agree with germline; a read error may underlie this. The chain links TRBV6-2 or TRBV6-3 to TRBJ2-1; no firm D call. The CDR3 consists of 11 residues. The germline V gene encodes CDR1 MNHEY and CDR2 SVGEGT. CDR3 region: CASARYNEQLF. For the CDR3, the DNA is TGTGCCAGCGCACGTTACAATGAGCAGCTCTTC.

In its sample, this clonotype was seen a few times. The V and J genes are TRBV5-5 and TRBJ2-7; D is ambiguous. This CDR3 has 14 residues. In germline, CDR1 is SGHKS, CDR2 YYEKEE (reference sequence). Trimming took off 0 bases at V and 3 bases at J, with 10 bases between the two ends. The DNA of the CDR3 is TGTGCCAGCAGCTTGGCCCAGGTCGGCTACGAGCAGTACTTC. Amino acid sequence: CASSLAQVGYEQYF.

This chain links TRBV7-9 with TRBJ2-1; 7 bases are a match to TRBD2. V lost 6 bases and J lost 10; bases outside the gene matches: 6. The CDR3 sequence is 12 residues long. Germline assignment: CDR1 SEHNR and CDR2 FQNEAQ (reference sequence). CDR3 bases: TGTGCCAGCAGTGCGGCGGGGGAAGAGCAGTTCTTC. Translating gives CASSAAGEEQFF.

J is TRBJ1-5 and V is TRBV30; D possibly corresponds to TRBD1 (6 bases). There are 16 residues in the CDR3. Germline V gene sequence: CDR1 GTSNPN, CDR2 SVGIG (reference sequence). Trimming pared 0 bases from V and 2 bases from J, leaving 14 bases between. The CDR3 loop reads CAWSVRGGYGNQPQHF. The CDR3 nucleotides are TGTGCCTGGAGTGTACGAGGGGGGTATGGCAATCAGCCCCAGCATTTT. The whole variable domain, remainder taken from reference TRBV30 and TRBJ1-5, is SQTIHQWPATLVQPVGSPLSLECTVEGTSNPNLYWYRQAAGRGLQLLFYSVGIGQISSEVPQNLSASRPQDRQFILSSKKLLLSDSGFYLCAWSVRGGYGNQPQHFGDGTRLSIL.

The V call is TRBV9, the J call TRBJ2-1; TRBD1 matches at 9 bases. CDR1 and CDR2 (germline): SGDLS, YYNGEE. The CDR3 has 14 amino acids. The V and J ends lost 3 bases and 9 bases, in that order; junction bases with no gene match: 7. This CDR3 reads CASSEGGQGSEQFF. CDR3 nucleotides: TGTGCCAGCAGCGAGGGGGGACAGGGTAGTGAGCAGTTCTTC.

This chain connects TRBV12-3 or TRBV12-4 to TRBJ2-5; 12 bases are a match to TRBD2. V was clipped by 4 bases and J by 4 bases; unmatched bases: 1. The CDR3 has 14 residues. The CDR3 protein is CASSWTSGVETQYF. In nucleotides, the CDR3 is TGTGCCAGCAGTTGGACTAGCGGGGTAGAGACCCAGTACTTC.

CDR3 bases: TGCAGTGCTAGTAGGCAGGGGTTGTACGAGCAGTACTTC. Translated: CSASRQGLYEQYF. The chain uses TRBV20-1 and TRBJ2-7, with D tentatively TRBD1 (6 bases). The CDR3 extends over 13 amino acids. CDR1 DFQATT and CDR2 SNEGSKA come from the germline V gene (reference sequence). V was shortened by 3 bases and J by 4 bases, with 13 bases between the two germline ends.

This clonotype was recorded many times. The chain carries TRBV18 and TRBJ2-1; D uncertain. Germline loops: CDR1 KGHSH, CDR2 LQKENI. There are 16 residues in the CDR3. The V gene lost 2 bases and the J gene lost 0 bases, with 11 bases spanning the gap. The CDR3 nucleotides read TGTGCCAGCTCACCATTTAGTCTGAGCTCCTACAATGAGCAGTTCTTC. Translating it yields CASSPFSLSSYNEQFF.

This clonotype was observed a handful of times. The chain couples TRBV13 to TRBJ2-7; D call uncertain. Germline V lookup: CDR1 PRHDT, CDR2 FYEKMQ (reference sequence). With 1 base removed from V and 7 bases from J, the gap between germline ends came to 11 bases. The CDR3 consists of 13 residues. Written as DNA, the CDR3 is TGTGCCAGCAGCTTAGAGTCCGGGTGGGAGCAGTACTTC. It translates to CASSLESGWEQYF.

In this sample, this clonotype turned up a few times. J is TRBJ2-1 and V is TRBV5-6; 13 bases map to TRBD2. Per the germline V gene, CDR1 is SGHDT and CDR2 is YYEEEE. Trimming removed 4 bases from V and 8 bases from J; junction bases left unmatched: 12. The CDR3 is made up of 17 amino acids. CDR3 DNA: TGTGCCAGCAGCCCCCCACTAGCGGGAGGGCCGAGGGATGAGCAGTTCTTC. Translated: CASSPPLAGGPRDEQFF.

This clonotype was detected only a few times. CDR3: CASRERQGYEQYF. CDR3 DNA sequence: TGTGCCAGCAGAGAAAGACAGGGCTACGAGCAGTACTTC. The rearrangement joins TRBV9 to TRBJ2-7, with 7 bases matching TRBD1. The V segment lost 5 bases and the J segment 3 bases; nucleotides outside the gene matches: 5. The CDR3 extends over 13 amino acids. Germline values: CDR1 SGDLS, CDR2 YYNGEE.

This clonotype has a single count. The chain uses TRBV6-1 and TRBJ1-1, with 7 positions matching TRBD1. J lost 4 bases, V lost 5 bases, and 16 bases had no gene match. Per the germline V gene, CDR1 is MNHNS and CDR2 is SASEGT. The CDR3 sequence is 17 residues long. The CDR3 nucleotides read TGTGCCAGCAGTCCCCTCGGAGGGCTAAGGGGGCCCACTGAAGCTTTCTTT. It yields the protein CASSPLGGLRGPTEAFF.

J is TRBJ2-7 and V is TRBV7-9; TRBD2 aligns across 8 bases. The CDR3 totals 11 residues. Germline V gene sequence: CDR1 SEHNR, CDR2 FQNEAQ (reference sequence). The ends lost 11 bases at V and 4 bases at J; junction bases unmatched: 4. The CDR3 DNA reads TGTGCCTGTAGCGGGGCGTACGAGCAGTACTTC. Residues: CACSGAYEQYF.

At least ten counts were recorded for this clonotype. This sequence joins TRBV2 and TRBJ2-7, with 8 positions matching TRBD2. The trim removed 6 bases at V and 0 bases at J, leaving 4 bases unmatched. Germline CDR1 reads SNHLY; CDR2 reads FYNNEI. The CDR3 runs 14 residues. CDR3 in DNA: TGTGCCAGCAGACCGAGCGGGAGCTCCTACGAGCAGTACTTC. Translation gives CASRPSGSSYEQYF.

CDR3 sequence: CSARAQRGAGNTIYF. In DNA form, the CDR3 reads TGCAGTGCTAGAGCACAGCGGGGGGCTGGAAACACCATATATTTT. The chain couples TRBV20-1 to TRBJ1-3; D possibly corresponds to TRBD1 (5 bases). Trimming cost V 1 base and J 2 bases, with 12 bases left between them. The CDR3 consists of 15 residues. Per the germline V gene, CDR1 is DFQATT and CDR2 is SNEGSKA (reference sequence).

This clonotype has only a few counts. The V call is TRBV5-4, the J call TRBJ2-7; possibly TRBD1 for D (6 bases). Trimming stripped 4 bases from V and 5 bases from J, with 13 bases between. Per germline, CDR1 SGHNT and CDR2 YYREEE (reference sequence). The CDR3 runs to 13 residues. Here the CDR3 reads CASSRDRFNEQYF. CDR3 in DNA: TGTGCCAGCAGCAGAGACAGGTTCAACGAGCAGTACTTC. Full variable domain (remainder filled in from reference TRBV5-4 and TRBJ2-7): ETGVTQSPTHLIKTRGQQVTLRCSSQSGHNTVSWYQQALGQGPQFIFQYYREEENGRGNFPPRFSGLQFPNYSSELNVNALELDDSALYLCASSRDRFNEQYFGPGTRLTVT.

The J gene is TRBJ1-1, the V gene TRBV5-5; TRBD1 is a possible D gene (5 bases). The CDR3 has 15 residues. Trimming took 4 bases from V and 6 from J, leaving 19 bases between them. CDR1 SGHKS and CDR2 YYEKEE come from the germline V gene (reference sequence). The DNA of the CDR3 is TGTGCCAGCAGCGATAGACAGAAGATTTTTTCTGAAGCTTTCTTT. Translating gives CASSDRQKIFSEAFF.

The chain uses TRBV21-1 and TRBJ2-3; the table names TRBD1, a call not compared with the DNA. TRBV21-1 is described as a pseudogene. CDR3 size: 14 residues. The CDR3 DNA reads as TGTGCCAGCAACTCCCCCGGAGACACTCTAGCGCAGTATTTT. It encodes CASNSPGDTLAQYF.

The rearrangement uses TRBV28 and TRBJ2-5, with 16 positions matching TRBD2. V dropped 8 bases and J dropped 6; count of bases not matched to a gene: 3. Germline values: CDR1 MDHEN, CDR2 SYDVKM. The CDR3 loop spans 14 amino acids. CDR3 sequence reads: CASGTSGGAKTQYF. In DNA form, the CDR3 reads TGTGCCAGCGGGACTAGCGGGGGGGCAAAGACCCAGTACTTC.